The next 32 T cell receptor beta chains were all read from a single sample in a study of neurological immune-mediated disorders. One entry per CDR3 protein, called by TCRdb with MiXCR from the 5' RACE reads. The repertoire includes over 25,000 distinct CDR3 sequences, around 21% of them detected once, and around 16% sits in the top ten. What was sequenced was PBMCs. These receptors were taken from a woman aged 60-75 years in good health.

This clonotype is medium-sized within its sample. The V and J genes are TRBV2 and TRBJ2-3, with 7 positions matching TRBD2. V shed 6 bases, J shed 6 bases, and the junction held 3 bases outside the gene matches. The CDR3 sequence is 12 residues long. Germline CDR1 reads SNHLY; CDR2 reads FYNNEI. The CDR3 loop is CASSWTSDTQYF. Written as DNA, the CDR3 is TGTGCCAGCAGCTGGACTAGTGATACGCAGTATTTT. Combining the CDR3 with reference TRBV2 and TRBJ2-3 gives the whole variable domain EPEVTQTPSHQVTQMGQEVILRCVPISNHLYFYWYRQILGQKVEFLVSFYNNEISEKSEIFDDQFSVERPDGSNFTLKIRSTKLEDSAMYFCASSWTSDTQYFGPGTRLTVL.

In this sample, this clonotype turned up many times. This chain links TRBV5-1 with TRBJ2-7; a possible D gene is TRBD2 (5 bases). CDR1 is SGHRS, CDR2 YFSETQ, per germline. This CDR3 has 16 residues. Trimming pared 1 base from V and 0 bases from J, leaving 14 bases between. In DNA form, the CDR3 reads TGCGCCAGCAGCTTGTTCCCGGGGAGCAGCTCCTACGAGCAGTACTTC. This codes for CASSLFPGSSSYEQYF.

This clonotype came up many times. The chain uses TRBV5-1 and TRBJ2-5, with D perhaps TRBD1 (6 bases). Germline CDR1 and CDR2: SGHRS and YFSETQ. The CDR3 covers 14 residues. Between the trimmed V and J ends, which lost 4 bases and 2 bases, there was a span of 12 bases. The CDR3 bases are TGCGCCAGCAGCCTTTGGACAGATCAAGAGACCCAGTACTTC. Its protein is CASSLWTDQETQYF. The variable domain in full, completed from reference TRBV5-1 and TRBJ2-5, reads KAGVTQTPRYLIKTRGQQVTLSCSPISGHRSVSWYQQTPGQGLQFLFEYFSETQRNKGNFPGRFSGRQFSNSRSEMNVSTLELGDSALYLCASSLWTDQETQYFGPGTRLLVL.

This clonotype occurred many times. The V call is TRBV5-1, the J call TRBJ2-7, with 10 bases that match TRBD2. Unmatched junction bases numbered 7, after V lost 5 bases and J lost 2 bases. Germline V lookup: CDR1 SGHRS, CDR2 YFSETQ. The CDR3 covers 15 residues. DNA of the CDR3: TGCGCCAGCAGTCCCCTAGCGGGGGCCGCCTACGAGCAGTACTTC. It yields the protein CASSPLAGAAYEQYF.

The gene calls are TRBV3-1 and TRBJ2-3, with TRBD2 matching over 9 bases. Per germline, CDR1 LGHDT and CDR2 YNNKEL (reference sequence). CDR3 length: 18 residues. The V segment lost 0 bases and the J segment 1 base; nucleotides outside the gene matches: 8. The CDR3 DNA reads TGTGCCAGCAGCCAAGATCATGCGGGAGGGCCTCGCACAGATACGCAGTATTTT. Its translation: CASSQDHAGGPRTDTQYF.

This clonotype was seen ten or more times. The chain recombines TRBV9 with TRBJ2-6; TRBD1 might be the D (6 bases). In germline, CDR1 is SGDLS, CDR2 YYNGEE. CDR3 size: 15 residues. The V and J ends lost 6 bases and 2 bases respectively, with 12 bases between them. The CDR3 here is CASTKTGTGANVLTF. The CDR3 DNA is TGTGCCAGCACCAAAACAGGGACTGGGGCCAACGTCCTGACTTTC.

This clonotype was seen at least ten times. The CDR3, as DNA: TGTGCCAGCACCCGCATAGGATACGAGCAGTACTTC. This gives the protein CASTRIGYEQYF. The chain couples TRBV7-9 to TRBJ2-7; D unclear. The CDR3 spans 12 residues. In germline, CDR1 is SEHNR, CDR2 FQNEAQ (reference sequence). Trimming removed 7 bases from V and 4 bases from J, with 11 bases in between.

In its sample, this clonotype was seen many times. Here the CDR3 DNA reads TGCAGTGCTAGCCGGGGAGATCCTAACTATGGCTACACCTTC. Translated: CSASRGDPNYGYTF. This chain uses TRBV20-1 with TRBJ1-2; no clear D gene. The V end was cut by 3 bases, the J end by 0 bases, with 11 bases between. The CDR3 has 14 amino acids. Germline loops: CDR1 DFQATT, CDR2 SNEGSKA (reference sequence).

This clonotype appeared many times. CDR3 region: CASSQAGDEQYF. CDR3 DNA: TGCGCCAGCAGCCAGGCCGGGGACGAGCAGTACTTC. The chain employs TRBV4-1 and TRBJ2-7; weak D call: TRBD2 (5 bases). The V end lost 3 bases, the J end lost 5 bases, and 8 bases lay between the germline ends. CDR1 and CDR2 (germline): MGHRA, YSYEKL. The CDR3 has 12 amino acids.

The chain employs TRBV6-5 and TRBJ2-2, with TRBD2 matching 7 bases. This CDR3 contains 13 residues. Germline V gives CDR1 MNHEY, CDR2 SVGAGI. Trimming cost V 5 bases and J 6 bases; bases outside gene matches: 3. CDR3 bases: TGTGCCAGCAGTCAGGCGGGAGCCGGGGAGCTGTTTTTT. Translation gives CASSQAGAGELFF.

This clonotype was detected ten times or more. The chain recombines TRBV7-8 with TRBJ2-7, with 10 bases matching TRBD2. There are 15 residues in the CDR3. CDR1 and CDR2 from the germline V gene are SGHVS and FQNEAQ. J gave up 2 bases and V 3 bases, and 4 bases lay outside the gene matches. The CDR3 DNA reads as TGTGCCAGCAGCTTGAGGACTAGCGGAACCTACGAGCAGTACTTC. Amino acid sequence: CASSLRTSGTYEQYF.

This clonotype was found many times. This sequence joins TRBV7-2 and TRBJ2-7; D remains ambiguous. V lost 3 bases, J lost 2 bases, and 8 bases lay in between. CDR1 is SGHTA, CDR2 FQGNSA, per germline. The CDR3 is 13 amino acids. CDR3 DNA sequence: TGTGCCAGCAGCTTTAACGGACCCTACGAGCAGTACTTC. This encodes CASSFNGPYEQYF.

This clonotype has at least ten counts. This chain connects TRBV7-8 to TRBJ2-4, with 10 bases lining up with TRBD1. CDR1 and CDR2 from the germline V gene are SGHVS and FQNEAQ. Germline trimming cut 6 bases from V and 9 bases from J; bases unmatched to any gene: 5. The CDR3 extends over 13 amino acids. The CDR3 bases are TGTGCCAGCAGGGGGACAGGGGCGAGCATTCAGTACTTC. It encodes CASRGTGASIQYF.

This clonotype was observed at least ten times. The rearrangement uses TRBV11-2 and TRBJ2-1; D not resolved. In germline, CDR1 is SGHAT, CDR2 FQNNGV. There are 15 residues in the CDR3. V gave up 1 base and J gave up 1 base, with 8 bases separating them. The CDR3 bases are TGTGCCAGCAGCTTAGCAGCGTCTTCCTACAATGAGCAGTTCTTC. It translates to CASSLAASSYNEQFF.

In its sample, this clonotype was seen many times. The chain has TRBV11-3 and TRBJ2-1, with D tentatively TRBD1 or TRBD2 (5 bases each). The germline CDR1 and CDR2 sequences are SGHNT and YENEEA. Trimming left V 4 bases short and J 6 bases short, with 19 bases between. The CDR3 has 16 amino acids. The CDR3 loop is CASSYQGVGVFNEQFF. The CDR3 DNA follows: TGTGCCAGCAGCTACCAGGGAGTCGGGGTGTTCAATGAGCAGTTCTTC.

In this sample, this clonotype turned up many times. V gene TRBV20-1 combines with J gene TRBJ2-3; 7 bases are shared with TRBD2. The CDR3 runs to 14 residues. Trimming cost V 4 bases and J 2 bases; bases outside gene matches: 6. The germline V gene encodes CDR1 DFQATT and CDR2 SNEGSKA (reference sequence). CDR3 protein: CSATLAVNTDTQYF. CDR3 in DNA: TGCAGTGCTACTCTAGCGGTTAACACAGATACGCAGTATTTT.

In its sample, this clonotype was seen many times. V is TRBV6-5 and J is TRBJ2-2; 9 bases align to TRBD1. Looked up from germline, CDR1 is MNHEY and CDR2 is SVGAGI. The ends lost 6 bases at V and 5 bases at J; junction bases unmatched: 4. The CDR3 has 14 amino acids. In DNA, the CDR3 is TGTGCCAGCAGAAGACAGGGGGGTACCGGGGAGCTGTTTTTT. Protein product: CASRRQGGTGELFF.

Many counts were recorded for this clonotype. The chain employs TRBV20-1 and TRBJ2-1; a weak D match, TRBD2 (6 bases). V was pared by 6 bases and J by 7 bases, with 13 bases between. CDR1 is DFQATT and CDR2 is SNEGSKA in the germline V gene (reference sequence). CDR3 length: 12 residues. DNA for the CDR3: TGCAGTGCCAGCGGGCGAGCAAATGAGCAGTTCTTC. Its protein product is CSASGRANEQFF.

This CDR3 is CASSQLLGLALNNEQFF. CDR3 DNA sequence: TGTGCCAGCAGCCAATTGCTTGGACTAGCCCTTAACAATGAGCAGTTCTTC. The chain uses TRBV3-1 and TRBJ2-1; 8 positions match TRBD2. CDR3 length: 17 amino acids. The J segment lost 5 bases and the V segment lost 2 bases, leaving 11 bases of the junction unmatched. Germline CDR1 is LGHDT and CDR2 is YNNKEL (reference sequence).

Of note for this clonotype: At one of its ends the junction is not consistent with the germline gene, which may arise from a read error. The V gene is TRBV20-1, the J gene TRBJ2-7; 11 bases match TRBD2. Germline CDR1 reads DFQATT; CDR2 reads SNEGSKA (reference sequence). The length of the CDR3 is 17 residues. CDR3 protein: CSAWPGLAVLRSYEQHF. The CDR3 nucleotides are TGCAGTGCCTGGCCGGGACTAGCGGTTCTGCGCTCCTACGAGCAGCACTTC.

The V call is TRBV5-1, the J call TRBJ2-1; D perhaps matches TRBD1 (6 bases). The CDR3 has 14 amino acids. Germline CDR1 is SGHRS and CDR2 is YFSETQ. V was shortened by 2 bases and J by 6 bases, with 12 bases between the two germline ends. CDR3 DNA sequence: TGCGCCAGCAGCTTCCCAGGGGAGACCAATGAGCAGTTCTTC. Translation: CASSFPGETNEQFF.

This clonotype was seen ten or more times. The chain employs TRBV4-3 and TRBJ2-7, with TRBD1 identical over 9 bases. The V segment lost 4 bases and the J segment 2 bases; nucleotides outside the gene matches: 9. The CDR3 is 16 amino acids. Germline-derived CDR1 and CDR2 are LGHNA and YSLEER. CDR3 loop: CASSREGGTGTYEQYF. The CDR3 bases are TGCGCCAGCAGCCGGGAGGGCGGGACAGGGACCTACGAGCAGTACTTC.

This clonotype was recorded many times. V gene TRBV7-6 combines with J gene TRBJ2-3, with 13 bases aligning to TRBD2. The CDR3 spans 16 residues. J gave up 2 bases and V 6 bases, and 5 bases lay outside the gene matches. Per germline, CDR1 SGHVS and CDR2 FNYEAQ. CDR3 in amino acids: CASRKTSGGNTDTQYF. CDR3 sequence (DNA): TGTGCCAGCAGGAAGACTAGCGGGGGGAACACAGATACGCAGTATTTT.

The V and J genes are TRBV12-3 or TRBV12-4 and TRBJ1-2; a possible D gene is TRBD1 (5 bases). Trimming took 7 bases from V and 8 from J, leaving 11 bases between them. The CDR3 length is 11 residues. The CDR3 DNA is TGTGCCAGCACCTCGGGGGAGGGCTACACCTTC. Translated, it gives CASTSGEGYTF.

This clonotype showed up many times. This CDR3 is CASSAGTGATDTQYF. The CDR3 DNA follows: TGCGCCAGCAGCGCGGGGACAGGGGCCACAGATACGCAGTATTTT. The chain recombines TRBV5-1 with TRBJ2-3; 10 bases fit TRBD1. V shed 4 bases, J shed 2 bases, and the junction held 4 bases outside the gene matches. CDR1 SGHRS and CDR2 YFSETQ come from the germline V gene. The CDR3 is 15 residues long.

This clonotype was seen at least ten times. This rearrangement joins TRBV6-2 or TRBV6-3 to TRBJ2-1, with D hard to call. Germline V gives CDR1 MNHEY, CDR2 SVGEGT. The CDR3 has 16 amino acids. The V and J ends lost 4 bases and 4 bases respectively, with 17 bases between them. DNA of the CDR3: TGTGCCAGCAGTTTGGTTGGAAGCGTGTCATACAATGAGCAGTTCTTC. It encodes CASSLVGSVSYNEQFF.

This clonotype was recorded at least ten times. The gene calls are TRBV6-2 or TRBV6-3 and TRBJ1-1; D not resolved. Per germline, CDR1 MNHEY and CDR2 SVGEGT. V lost 2 bases and J 4 bases, leaving 11 bases between the germline ends. The CDR3 consists of 14 residues. The CDR3 nucleotides are TGTGCCAGCAGTTACGAATCGAGGAGCACTGAAGCTTTCTTT. The encoded protein is CASSYESRSTEAFF.

As concerns this clonotype: A read error is possible here, since a much larger clone lies one base away. Lacking the conserved final phenylalanine or tryptophan, this CDR3 likely reflects a read error. The V and J genes are TRBV5-1 and TRBJ2-5; D is uncertain. The germline V and J ends were trimmed by 0 bases and 5 bases, with 14 bases remaining between them. The length of the CDR3 is 15 residues. CDR1 and CDR2 (germline): SGHRS, YFSETQ. In DNA, the CDR3 is TGCGCCAGCAGCTTGGAGCGTGTTAACTCGGAGACCCAGTACGTC. Translating gives CASSLERVNSETQYV.

This clonotype was detected many times. The chain employs TRBV28 and TRBJ1-2, with D hard to call. The germline gives CDR1 MDHEN, CDR2 SYDVKM. V was cut by 2 bases and J by 8 bases, with 9 bases left in between. The CDR3 is 12 residues long. CDR3 bases: TGTGCCAGCAGTTTAGGTGGCGGCGGCTACACCTTC. This sequence encodes CASSLGGGGYTF.

This clonotype turned up a few times. The V and J genes are TRBV14 and TRBJ2-5; D is unclear. The CDR3 is made up of 17 amino acids. The germline V gene has CDR1 SGHDN and CDR2 FVKESK. The V end lost 3 bases, the J end lost 2 bases, and 19 bases lay between the germline ends. The CDR3 DNA is TGTGCCAGCAGCCAGGCGAACTCGTGGAGATCTCAAGAGACCCAGTACTTC. It is translated as CASSQANSWRSQETQYF.

This clonotype was seen only once. The junction does not match germline at one end; this may be a read error. The chain employs TRBV2 and TRBJ2-2; 15 nucleotides agree with TRBD2. CDR1 is SNHLY, CDR2 FYNNEI, per germline. This CDR3 is 16 amino acids long. CDR3 nucleotide sequence: TGTGCCAGCAGCGCTGGGACTAGCGGGGGGCCCGGGGAGCAGTTTTTT. Its protein is CASSAGTSGGPGEQFF.

This clonotype came up many times. This rearrangement joins TRBV20-1 to TRBJ1-2; 10 nucleotides align to TRBD1. CDR3 length: 13 residues. Germline V CDR1 and CDR2: DFQATT, SNEGSKA (reference sequence). V trimming: 3 bases; J trimming: 6 bases; junction bases outside the gene matches: 4. The chain's CDR3 is CSASDRGLDGYTF. The CDR3 DNA reads as TGCAGTGCTAGTGACAGGGGGCTTGATGGCTACACCTTC.